The present T cell receptor beta chain was sequenced within a study of blood T cell repertoires in COVID-19. This clone was seen a single time. Method: immunoSEQ multiplex PCR; TCRdb's copy keeps in-frame clones and lacks some. The data show over 45,000 clones, around 92% seen once. The CDR3 has 16 amino acids. The germline V gene has CDR1 SGHTS and CDR2 YDEGEE. The V end lost 4 bases, the J end lost 1 base, and 15 bases lay between the germline ends. The specimen was peripheral blood. This chain connects TRBV5-8 to TRBJ2-4; a weak D match, TRBD2 (5 bases). The sequence derives from a human donor in a cohort sampled during active COVID-19. CDR3 residues: CASSLDREGAKNIQYF. In DNA, the CDR3 is TGTGCCAGCAGCCTAGACCGGGAAGGGGCCAAAAACATTCAGTACTTC.